This TCR beta chain is from a study of cytomegalovirus exposure and HLA in healthy donors. Study findings and constraints: A later analysis showed HLA-associated TCR beta chains outstripping equally common others in clonal expansion. A later analysis found common viral pathogens apparently linked to several of the most significant clusters. Cytomegalovirus-associated TCR beta chains were listed, numbering more than 150. Later on, an analysis tied approximately 15,000 TCR beta sequences to HLA alleles at 0.05 false discovery rate.

The CDR3 length is 15 residues. CDR1 SEHNR and CDR2 FQNEAQ come from the germline V gene (reference sequence). Unmatched junction bases numbered 4, after V lost 4 bases and J lost 2 bases. Of note for this clone: The antigen is undetermined. The identical CDR3 is also encoded by other nucleotide sequences in the sample.

The PCR had 60 Vbeta and 13 Jbeta primers. Clones were read by immunoSEQ multiplex PCR, and TCRdb kept only the in-frame ones, dropping some. The repertoire holds 100,000 to 150,000 clones, with approximately 77% as singletons. The TCR comes from a woman aged 55-70 years in good health and CMV-seronegative. The chain combines TRBV7-9 with TRBJ2-3; 9 bases are a match to TRBD1. Sequenced: PBMCs. CDR3 nucleotides: TGTGCCAGCAGCTCCGGGACAGGGTTCACAGATACGCAGTATTTT. Protein sequence: CASSSGTGFTDTQYF.